This T cell receptor beta chain was recorded in a study of T cells in Graves' hyperthyroidism and ophthalmopathy. Whole-study results and caveats: Median prediction lead before ophthalmopathy onset was 5 to 7 months with the model. Most thyroid clonotypes expanded above 0.001 were also detected in blood.

Turning to this clonotype: What it binds is not known.

The CDR3 loop spans 16 amino acids. Unmatched junction bases numbered 6, after V lost 5 bases and J lost 3 bases. Participants, patients aged 18 to 65, had newly diagnosed hyperthyroidism with a duration under 2 months. The PBMCs studied were ones that came from 10 ml fresh peripheral blood. RNA transcripts provided the source from which TCR beta CDR3 regions were amplified. Researchers ran a first-round RT-PCR on the TCR CDR3 using the HTBI primer set. TCRdb passed the multiplex PCR reads through MiXCR, listing each CDR3 protein once. The data contain about half a million distinct CDR3 sequences, less than 25% of them singletons.

The sample taken for sequencing was blood. This sequence originates from a man between 18 and 29 years old with Graves' hyperthyroidism. This sequence joins TRBV12-3 or TRBV12-4 and TRBJ2-2; 10 positions agree with TRBD1. CDR3 loop: CASSPDRGRDTGELFF. CDR3 nucleotide sequence: TGTGCCAGCAGTCCAGACAGGGGGCGAGACACCGGGGAGCTGTTTTTT.